The T cell receptor beta chain under discussion was sequenced for a study of read filtering for tumor transcriptome and immune sequencing. There are many counts of this clonotype. CDR3 length equals 13 residues. Germline lookup yields CDR1 MRHNA and CDR2 SNTAGT. The V gene lost 6 bases and the J gene lost 6 bases, with 14 bases spanning the gap. The library was built from about 0.4 ug RNA with molecular barcoded adaptors for alpha/delta and beta/gamma chains. TCRdb itself ran the reads through MiXCR, one entry per CDR3 protein. The sample lists about 86,000 distinct CDR3 sequences; over 9% were seen once.

The origin of this receptor is a donor aged 40 or older with multiple myeloma. The source material was a population of CD138-negative cells sorted from bone marrow. The chain recombines TRBV6-4 with TRBJ1-2; D unresolved. The CDR3: CASRAEGSNGYTF. In nucleotides, the CDR3 is TGTGCCAGCAGGGCAGAGGGTAGCAATGGCTACACCTTC.